The 15 T cell receptor beta chains below come from one sample, sequenced in a study of blood T cells in healthy people across ages. Sample-barcoded 5' priming and a J-beta primer mix drove a second PCR of roughly 6 to 12 cycles. TCRdb processed the 5' RACE reads anew with MiXCR; each CDR3 protein has one entry. The sample has about 800,000 distinct CDR3 sequences; 20% to 25% are singletons. These same data were also listed under a study on T cells of mothers and their children.

The specimen was blood. The receptor set was obtained from a boy aged 10-17 years in good health.

V gene TRBV29-1 combines with J gene TRBJ2-7; D is perhaps TRBD2 (7 bases). V was cut by 4 bases and J by 2 bases, with 15 bases left in between. This CDR3 spans 14 amino acids. The germline V gene encodes CDR1 SQVTM and CDR2 ANQGSEA. CDR3 protein: CSVAGGRGTYEQYF. In DNA, the CDR3 is TGCAGCGTTGCCGGGGGGCGGGGTACCTACGAGCAGTACTTC.

This clonotype was counted only a few times. The chain is built from TRBV12-3 or TRBV12-4 and TRBJ2-3, with TRBD2 identical over 7 bases. Unmatched junction bases numbered 10, after V lost 8 bases and J lost 2 bases. CDR3 length: 15 residues. CDR3 sequence (DNA): TGTGCCAGCGGCGTGCTAGCGGACCCCACAGATACGCAGTATTTT. This codes for CASGVLADPTDTQYF.

This clonotype was seen a handful of times. DNA of the CDR3: TGTGCCAGCAGCTTACTTATGGGGACTGAAGCTTTCTTT. This codes for CASSLLMGTEAFF. The chain couples TRBV7-8 to TRBJ1-1; D is undetermined. Germline V gene sequence: CDR1 SGHVS, CDR2 FQNEAQ. Between the trimmed V and J ends, which lost 2 bases and 5 bases, there was a span of 9 bases. The CDR3 spans 13 residues.

This chain connects TRBV5-4 to TRBJ2-2; 11 bases align to TRBD2. The CDR3 is 18 amino acids. V shed 4 bases and J 1 base; nucleotides not matched to a gene: 9. The germline V gene has CDR1 SGHNT and CDR2 YYREEE (reference sequence). The CDR3 loop is CASSLTVLAGGNTGELFF. The CDR3 DNA sequence: TGTGCCAGCAGCCTAACCGTCCTAGCGGGGGGGAACACCGGGGAGCTGTTTTTT.

This clonotype was counted only a few times. V gene TRBV7-3 combines with J gene TRBJ2-1; D not resolved. The CDR3 contains 12 residues. The germline V gene has CDR1 SGHTA and CDR2 FQGTGA. The V gene lost 5 bases and the J gene lost 5 bases, with 7 bases spanning the gap. CDR3 protein: CASSGQDNEQFF. As DNA, the CDR3 is TGTGCCAGCAGCGGCCAGGACAATGAGCAGTTCTTC.

The chain is built from TRBV18 and TRBJ2-1, with 11 bases lining up with TRBD2. The CDR3 loop spans 14 amino acids. CDR1 is KGHSH and CDR2 is LQKENI in the germline V gene. V dropped 7 bases and J dropped 6; count of bases not matched to a gene: 5. This CDR3 reads CASFPGLAANEQFF. The DNA for the CDR3 is TGTGCCAGCTTCCCGGGACTAGCGGCCAATGAGCAGTTCTTC.

The chain recombines TRBV9 with TRBJ1-2; maybe TRBD1 (6 bases). CDR1 is SGDLS, CDR2 YYNGEE, per germline. This CDR3 has 13 amino acids. V shed 0 bases and J shed 7 bases, with 10 bases lying between them. The CDR3 loop reads CASSVATGGGYTF. Here the CDR3 DNA reads TGTGCCAGCAGCGTAGCGACAGGCGGTGGCTACACCTTC.

V and J are TRBV4-2 and TRBJ2-1, with 10 bases lining up with TRBD2. The DNA end is more similar to TRBJ2-7, so the J call may be wrong. Germline CDR1 is LGHNA and CDR2 is YNFKEQ. This CDR3 spans 19 amino acids. Here the CDR3 reads CASSQEIGLAGVVFYEQYF. The CDR3 DNA reads TGTGCCAGCAGCCAAGAGATCGGCCTAGCGGGAGTAGTTTTCTACGAGCAGTACTTC.

V gene TRBV20-1 combines with J gene TRBJ2-1; D may be TRBD1 (6 bases). CDR3 size: 14 residues. The ends were cut back, 2 bases at V and 0 bases at J, with 8 bases in the middle. Per germline, CDR1 DFQATT and CDR2 SNEGSKA (reference sequence). CDR3 protein: CSARRRGSYNEQFF. The CDR3 nucleotides read TGCAGTGCTAGACGCAGGGGCTCCTACAATGAGCAGTTCTTC.

This clonotype has a handful of counts. The chain uses TRBV28 and TRBJ1-4; TRBD1 agrees at 8 bases. Germline CDR1 and CDR2: MDHEN and SYDVKM. There are 17 residues in the CDR3. The J segment lost 6 bases and the V segment lost 2 bases, leaving 11 bases of the junction unmatched. CDR3 in DNA: TGTGCCAGCAGTTTAAGTGGGGCCGGGACAGGAGATGAAAAACTGTTTTTT. As protein: CASSLSGAGTGDEKLFF.

The chain is built from TRBV9 and TRBJ2-1; D remains unclear. Trimming stripped 0 bases from V and 0 bases from J, with 10 bases between. The CDR3 loop spans 16 amino acids. Germline V gene sequence: CDR1 SGDLS, CDR2 YYNGEE. The CDR3 nucleotides read TGTGCCAGCAGCGTAGCGGCGCAGAGCTCCTACAATGAGCAGTTCTTC. It yields the protein CASSVAAQSSYNEQFF.

This chain joins TRBV15 and TRBJ2-1; D perhaps matches TRBD2 (6 bases). There are 16 residues in the CDR3. CDR1 and CDR2 (germline): LNHNV, YYDKDF (reference sequence). Trimming removed 1 base from V and 3 bases from J, with 13 bases in between. The chain's CDR3 is CATSRAGLLIYNEQFF. CDR3 sequence (DNA): TGTGCCACCAGCAGAGCGGGACTCCTAATCTACAATGAGCAGTTCTTC.

The chain employs TRBV29-1 and TRBJ2-7; 8 bases line up with TRBD2. Germline loops: CDR1 SQVTM, CDR2 ANQGSEA. This CDR3 spans 13 amino acids. V dropped 5 bases and J dropped 6; count of bases not matched to a gene: 9. In nucleotides, the CDR3 is TGCAGCGTTACGGATTATAGCGGGGTCGAGCAGTACTTC. The encoded protein is CSVTDYSGVEQYF.

This chain connects TRBV7-9 to TRBJ1-1; D might be TRBD1 (5 bases). Trimming left V 5 bases short and J 7 bases short, with 17 bases between. In germline, CDR1 is SEHNR, CDR2 FQNEAQ (reference sequence). This CDR3 is 14 amino acids long. The CDR3 is CASSNTRLGGEAFF. The CDR3 DNA reads as TGTGCCAGCAGCAACACACGGTTGGGGGGTGAAGCTTTCTTT.

This clonotype turned up a few times. This rearrangement joins TRBV6-4 to TRBJ1-2; the D gene is possibly TRBD1 (5 bases). V was pared by 0 bases and J by 7 bases, with 12 bases between. In germline, CDR1 is MRHNA, CDR2 SNTAGT. This CDR3 comprises 14 residues. The CDR3 region is CASSDSPGSGGYTF. CDR3 DNA: TGTGCCAGCAGTGACTCTCCAGGGAGTGGTGGCTACACCTTC.